This T cell receptor (beta chain) was recovered during a study of control samples from healthy donors and cancer patients. The repertoire was sequenced with immunoSEQ multiplex PCR; TCRdb's copy has only in-frame clones and lacks some. This repertoire shows under 150,000 clones, about nine tenths found once; its top ten account for around 6.9%. Germline lookup yields CDR1 SEHNR and CDR2 FQNEAQ (reference sequence). The V end was cut by 4 bases, the J end by 3 bases, with 10 bases between. CDR3 size: 13 residues. The gene calls are TRBV7-9 and TRBJ2-7; D unclear. The clonotype originates from a man aged 45-65 years with head and neck cancer. The sample was PBMCs. CDR3 coding DNA: TGTGCCAGCAGCTCGCAGGCCAGCTACGAGCAGTACTTC. This translates into CASSSQASYEQYF.